This TCR beta chain comes out of a study of shared clonotypes between healthy human individuals. Produced via immunoSEQ multiplex PCR; TCRdb's table is partial and in-frame only. Of around 2,000,000 clones listed, roughly 95% were seen once; the top ten hold about 1.1%. Germline CDR1 is SGHNT and CDR2 is YYREEE (reference sequence). The CDR3 sequence is 14 residues long. V gave up 3 bases and J gave up 5 bases; unmatched junction bases: 3. CD45RO-negative CD8 cells positively selected for CCR7 made up the naive population, which excluded terminally differentiated effector memory CD45RA+ cells. This rearrangement joins TRBV5-4 to TRBJ2-7; 12 bases are a match to TRBD1. The receptor comes from a man aged 18 to 35 in good health. Sequenced sample: naive CD8+ T cells sorted from blood. The CDR3 DNA is TGTGCCAGCAGCTGGGGACAGGGGGCCCACGAGCAGTACTTC. Its translation is CASSWGQGAHEQYF.